These 5 T cell receptor beta chains came from one sample sequenced in a study of T cell responses to AZD1222 COVID-19 vaccine. The table came from immunoSEQ multiplex PCR; TCRdb's copy has only in-frame clones and leaves some out. Here the sample spans 150,000 to 200,000 clones, 92% being singletons. The sample consisted of peripheral blood, taken on day 0 of MenACWY control vaccination. These receptors were collected from an adult in good health.

The chain recombines TRBV11-3 with TRBJ1-4; D may be TRBD1 (5 bases). Germline CDR1 reads SGHNT; CDR2 reads YENEEA. Trimming left V 5 bases short and J 8 bases short, with 12 bases between. The CDR3 totals 13 residues. CDR3 protein: CASSRGPEEKLFF. CDR3 sequence (DNA): TGTGCCAGCAGCCGGGGACCTGAGGAAAAACTGTTTTTT.

The chain is built from TRBV19 and TRBJ1-1; TRBD1 matches 7 bases. Germline V gene data show CDR1 as LNHDA and CDR2 as SQIVND (reference sequence). The CDR3 is made up of 14 amino acids. With V trimmed by 4 bases and J by 5 bases, 7 bases remained unmatched. CDR3 region: CASSTQGGRTEAFF. The CDR3 DNA reads as TGTGCCAGTAGTACCCAGGGGGGTAGGACTGAAGCTTTCTTT.

The V call is TRBV4-2, the J call TRBJ2-3; 12 nucleotides agree with TRBD2. V gave up 5 bases and J gave up 2 bases; unmatched junction bases: 5. CDR3 length: 16 residues. Germline CDR1 is LGHNA and CDR2 is YNFKEQ. The CDR3, as DNA: TGTGCCAGCAGCTCCGGACTAGCGGGAACCACAGATACGCAGTATTTT. Its translation is CASSSGLAGTTDTQYF.

The chain combines TRBV29-1 with TRBJ1-2; D may be TRBD1 (5 bases). V was trimmed by 7 bases and J by 6 bases, leaving 18 bases between them. The length of the CDR3 is 13 residues. Germline V gene sequence: CDR1 SQVTM, CDR2 ANQGSEA. The CDR3 DNA is TGCAGCGCCGGGGCGGGGAGAATTGATGGCTACACCTTC. Amino acid sequence: CSAGAGRIDGYTF.

This clone was observed a single time. The CDR3 nucleotides read TGTGCCAGTAGTATAGTCTCAGGGAACGGGGAGCTGTTTTTT. Its translation: CASSIVSGNGELFF. This chain connects TRBV19 to TRBJ2-2, with D tentatively TRBD1 (5 bases). Germline V CDR1 and CDR2: LNHDA, SQIVND (reference sequence). The V end was cut by 1 base, the J end by 7 bases, with 10 bases between. The CDR3 covers 14 residues.